This entry is about one TCR beta chain. The antigen this receptor binds is unknown. Per-base qualities were not stored, and no clone one base away is much larger. TCRbeta CDR3 regions were amplified from genomic DNA by means of the immunoSEQ Assay, a bias-controlled multiplex PCR. In the paper's pipeline: The number of nucleated cells in each sample was estimated by amplification of reference gene primers within the assay. To quantify the absolute abundance of each unique TCRbeta CDR3 rearrangement, sequence reads were collapsed and filtered. For each sample, productive Simpson clonality was calculated by taking the square root of Simpson's diversity index across productive rearrangements. Sourced from immuneACCESS, this table was stored by TCRdb with only in-frame sequences that have V and J called. A share of the clones is absent; for the studies checked, an unresolved V gene accounts for under half, and the remainder has no known explanation. That table furnishes V, J and clone size, whereas the DNA furnished D and trimming. The sample table holds 60,000 to 85,000 clones, of which approximately 86% were seen once. Roughly 2.1% of the sample rests with the top ten.

These data belong to a study of blood T cell repertoires in COVID-19 (TCRdb year 2020). A note on the overall study: Samples from collaborators originated in the United States, Italy and Spain and spanned both the acute and convalescent phases of COVID-19. The prospective study material was composed of cDNA or gDNA derived from T cells, B-cell-depleted T cells, or PBMCs. The dataset comprised deeply sampled blood TCRbeta repertoires from subjects exposed to, actively infected with, or recovered from COVID-19. A freely available public database, intended as a resource for researchers studying the immune response to SARS-CoV-2, is where the repertoires were released. Samples were obtained from the ongoing ImmuneRACE study (first 160 participants) and from about 1,300 subjects provided by 6 global collaborators. The sample metadata nearly always contained a de-identified subject ID, COVID-19 status, age in years and sex. Where HLA class I and class II types were available, the types were taken from metadata supplied by the sample provider, not from assay-based typing. General study outcomes and caveats: The quantity of clinical and demographic metadata differed by source and by participant and was supplied without curation.

Each collaborating institution followed its own protocols to collect whole blood in K2EDTA tubes. For TCRbeta analysis, collaborators shipped samples in one of three forms: frozen whole blood, isolated PBMCs, or DNA extracted from either of those sample types. CDR1 and CDR2 are read off the germline V gene (reference sequence) as MNHEY and SMNVEV. The CDR3 runs 16 residues from the cysteine to the phenylalanine. This entry keeps only the CDR3 DNA: 48 bases, framed from base 1. V is cut back by 5 bases and J by 2 bases, with 8 bases in the junction unmatched. This TCR derives from a woman of 80 years or more with active or convalescent COVID-19. Input material: peripheral blood. The rearrangement joined TRBV27 to TRBJ2-1; a stretch of 8 junction bases matches TRBD2. The CDR3 protein is CASSLLTSEAYNEQFF. Read as DNA, the sequence is TGTGCCAGCAGTCTCCTGACTAGCGAAGCCTACAATGAGCAGTTCTTC.